This T cell receptor beta chain emerged from a study of blood T cell repertoires in COVID-19. Study at large: Whether acute or convalescent, the COVID-19 samples came from the United States, Italy and Spain.

The assay was immunoSEQ multiplex PCR, and TCRdb's table has in-frame clones only and misses some. The sample lists hundreds of thousands of clones; less than 90% were seen once. V lost 2 bases and J 2 bases, leaving 4 bases between the germline ends. The CDR3 is made up of 11 amino acids. Germline-derived CDR1 and CDR2 are DFQATT and SNEGSKA (reference sequence). The sequence was obtained from a woman in her twenties or thirties who had recovered from COVID-19. Sample: PBMCs or T cells enriched from blood (not recorded which). The rearrangement joins TRBV20-1 to TRBJ2-7; D remains ambiguous. The CDR3 reads CSARITYEQYF. CDR3 DNA sequence: TGCAGTGCTAGAATCACCTACGAGCAGTACTTC.